The entry below gives a single T cell receptor (beta chain) sequence along with its context. The antigen is undetermined. Primers: 60 Vbeta forward and 13 Jbeta reverse. Profiled with immunoSEQ multiplex PCR; TCRdb holds only in-frame clones, not every one. The repertoire holds 40,000 or so clones, with 76% as singletons. The record originates from a study of cytomegalovirus exposure and HLA in healthy donors. Whole-study findings and limits: In an earlier analysis, most TCR beta V segments were productive about 87% or about 30% of the time. Later work showed greater clonal expansion in HLA-associated TCR beta chains than in equally common others. As a later analysis revealed, most CMV-associated TCR beta chains appeared HLA-restricted. The study assumed roughly uniform donor sequencing depth for presence/absence analyses.

The V gene's germline CDR1 is KGHSH and CDR2 LQKENI. V lost 5 bases and J lost 2, with 12 bases in between. This CDR3 spans 14 amino acids. The sequence was collected from a woman younger than 45 in good health and CMV-seropositive. What was sequenced was PBMCs. The rearrangement uses TRBV18 and TRBJ2-5, with D tentatively TRBD2 (7 bases). The CDR3 DNA is TGTGCCAGCTCAAGGCGGGGGCTTCAAGAGACCCAGTACTTC. Translation: CASSRRGLQETQYF.